This TCR beta chain was found in a study of CD8+CD57+ T cells in acquired aplastic anemia. The patients chosen for sequencing had shown expansion of CD8+CD57+ cells (detected by flow cytometry). CDR3 size: 16 residues. Unmatched junction bases numbered 8, after V lost 5 bases and J lost 4 bases. The germline V gene encodes CDR1 SEHNR and CDR2 FQNEAQ (reference sequence). Genomic DNA templated the TCR beta VDJ and CDR3 profiling. Each CDR3 protein gets one entry after TCRdb re-called the reads with MiXCR. This table has 180,000 or so distinct CDR3 sequences, nearly 65% appearing once. This sequence was found in a human donor with aplastic anemia. Material: sorted CD4+, CD8+, or CD8+CD57+ T cells (not recorded which) from PBMCs. V and J are TRBV7-9 and TRBJ1-4; 9 bases align to TRBD1. The DNA of the CDR3 is TGTGCCAGCAGCCCACAGGGGGCCACTAATAATGAAAAACTGTTTTTT. Its protein is CASSPQGATNNEKLFF.